Included here is one TCR beta chain sequence, with context. The data derive from a study of CD8 T cells in Susac syndrome. Germline V gene data show CDR1 as SGHTA and CDR2 as FQGNSA. The CDR3 contains 12 residues. The V and J ends lost 6 bases and 6 bases respectively, with 12 bases between them. RNA, at about 0.45 to 1 ug, was reverse transcribed with random hexamers. TCRdb reanalysed the immunoSEQ multiplex PCR reads using MiXCR and keeps one entry per CDR3 protein. The sample holds approximately 180,000 distinct CDR3 sequences, 91% seen once. The specimen was CD4+ T cells from PBMCs. The chain has TRBV7-2 and TRBJ2-7; D remains ambiguous. The source is a human donor with Susac syndrome. CDR3 bases: TGTGCCAGCAGTCTCGAACTGGGCGAGCAGTACTTC. Protein: CASSLELGEQYF.